The entry that follows covers one TCR beta chain sequence. Its target is not known. Enrollment shut out patients with autoimmune disease history or systemic immunosuppression. The data are from a study of OX40 agonist ivuxolimab in advanced cancers. Across the study: The patients received ivuxolimab by intravenous route every 2 weeks at 0.01 to 10 mg/kg. Study-level findings and limits: Expanded clones tended on average to be more numerous among CD8+ T cells than CD4+. CD4+ and CD8+ T cells in blood underwent clonal expansion by week 6 at 0.1 to 3.0 mg/kg.

The repertoire was sequenced with immunoSEQ multiplex PCR; TCRdb's copy has only in-frame clones and lacks some. The table has tens of thousands of clones, about nine tenths seen once. The CDR3 consists of 14 residues. Per the germline V gene, CDR1 is LNHDA and CDR2 is SQIVND (reference sequence). V was clipped by 4 bases and J by 1 base, with 8 bases between them. Sequencing was performed on CD4+ or CD8+ T cells sorted from blood, taken in a trial of the OX40 agonist ivuxolimab. The rearrangement uses TRBV19 and TRBJ1-3; D is unresolved. This receptor was taken from an adult with an advanced solid tumor such as melanoma, head and neck, liver or kidney cancer. The chain's CDR3 is CASSTGRSGNTIYF. The CDR3 DNA is TGTGCCAGTAGTACAGGAAGATCTGGAAACACCATATATTTT.